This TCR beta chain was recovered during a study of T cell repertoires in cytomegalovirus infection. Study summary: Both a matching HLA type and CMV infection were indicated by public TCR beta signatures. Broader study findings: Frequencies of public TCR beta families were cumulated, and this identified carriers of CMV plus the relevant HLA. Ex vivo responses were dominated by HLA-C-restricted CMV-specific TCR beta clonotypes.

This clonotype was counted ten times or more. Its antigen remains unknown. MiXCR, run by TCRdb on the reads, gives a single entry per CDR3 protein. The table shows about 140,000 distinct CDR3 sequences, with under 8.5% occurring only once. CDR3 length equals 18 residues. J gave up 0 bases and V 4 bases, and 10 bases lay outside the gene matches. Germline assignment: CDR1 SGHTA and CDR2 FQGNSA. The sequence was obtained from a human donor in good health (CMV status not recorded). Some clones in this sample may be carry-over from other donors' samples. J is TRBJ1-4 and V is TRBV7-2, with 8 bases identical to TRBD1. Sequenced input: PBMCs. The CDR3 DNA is TGTGCCAGCAGCTCTCGGACAGGGAGGGATACAACTAATGAAAAACTGTTTTTT. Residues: CASSSRTGRDTTNEKLFF.